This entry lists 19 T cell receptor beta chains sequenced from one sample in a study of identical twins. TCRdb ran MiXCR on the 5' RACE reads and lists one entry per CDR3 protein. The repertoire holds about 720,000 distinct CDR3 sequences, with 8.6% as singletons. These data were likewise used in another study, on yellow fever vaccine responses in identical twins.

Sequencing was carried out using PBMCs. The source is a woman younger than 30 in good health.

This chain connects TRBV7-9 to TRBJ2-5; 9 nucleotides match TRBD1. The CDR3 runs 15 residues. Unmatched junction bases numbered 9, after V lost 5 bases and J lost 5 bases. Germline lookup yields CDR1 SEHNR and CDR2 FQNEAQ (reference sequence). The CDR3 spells CASSAIPTGGETQYF. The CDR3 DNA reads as TGTGCCAGCAGCGCAATCCCGACAGGGGGGGAGACCCAGTACTTC.

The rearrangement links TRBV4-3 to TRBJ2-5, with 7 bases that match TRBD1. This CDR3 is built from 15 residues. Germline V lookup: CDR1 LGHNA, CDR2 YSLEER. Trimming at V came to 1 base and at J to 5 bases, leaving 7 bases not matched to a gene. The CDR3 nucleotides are TGCGCCAGCAGCCAAGCGACAGGGCCAGGGGAGACCCAGTACTTC. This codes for CASSQATGPGETQYF.

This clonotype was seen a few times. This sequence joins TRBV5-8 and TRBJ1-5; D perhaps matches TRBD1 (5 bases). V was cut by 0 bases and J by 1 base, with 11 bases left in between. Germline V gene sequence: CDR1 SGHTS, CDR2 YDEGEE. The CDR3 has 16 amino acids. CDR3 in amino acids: CASSLEGRVSNQPQHF. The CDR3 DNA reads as TGTGCCAGCAGCTTGGAGGGCAGGGTAAGCAATCAGCCCCAGCATTTT.

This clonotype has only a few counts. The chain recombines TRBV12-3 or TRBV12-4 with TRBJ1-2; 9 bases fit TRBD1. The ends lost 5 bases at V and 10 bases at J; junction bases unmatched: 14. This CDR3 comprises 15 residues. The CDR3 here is CASSLPGQGSWNYTF. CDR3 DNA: TGTGCCAGCAGTCTACCTGGACAGGGGAGTTGGAACTACACCTTC.

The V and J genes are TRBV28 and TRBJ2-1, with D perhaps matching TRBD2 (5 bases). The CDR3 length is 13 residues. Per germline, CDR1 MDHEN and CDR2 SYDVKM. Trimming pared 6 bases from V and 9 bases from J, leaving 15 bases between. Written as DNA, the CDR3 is TGTGCCAGCAGGCCCATGAGGGCCACTGAGCAGTTCTTC. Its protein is CASRPMRATEQFF.

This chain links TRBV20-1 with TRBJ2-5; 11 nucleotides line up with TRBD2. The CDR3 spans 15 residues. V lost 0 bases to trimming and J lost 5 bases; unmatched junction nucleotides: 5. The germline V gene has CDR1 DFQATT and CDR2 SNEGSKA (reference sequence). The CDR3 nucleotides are TGCAGTGCTAGAGATAGCGGGGGGGCCGATGAGACCCAGTACTTC. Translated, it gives CSARDSGGADETQYF.

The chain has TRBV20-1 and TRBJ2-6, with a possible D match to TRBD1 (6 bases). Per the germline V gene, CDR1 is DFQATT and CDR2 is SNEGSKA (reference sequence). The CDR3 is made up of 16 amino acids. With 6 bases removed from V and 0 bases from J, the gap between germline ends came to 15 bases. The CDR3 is CSAQGWAASGANVLTF. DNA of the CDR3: TGCAGTGCCCAGGGGTGGGCAGCCTCTGGGGCCAACGTCCTGACTTTC.

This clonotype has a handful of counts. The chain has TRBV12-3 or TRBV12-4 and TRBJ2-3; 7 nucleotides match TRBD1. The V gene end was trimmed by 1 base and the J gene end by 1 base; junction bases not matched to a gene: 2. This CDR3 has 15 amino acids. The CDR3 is CASSLGDSRTDTQYF. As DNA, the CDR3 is TGTGCCAGCAGTTTAGGGGACAGTCGCACAGATACGCAGTATTTT.

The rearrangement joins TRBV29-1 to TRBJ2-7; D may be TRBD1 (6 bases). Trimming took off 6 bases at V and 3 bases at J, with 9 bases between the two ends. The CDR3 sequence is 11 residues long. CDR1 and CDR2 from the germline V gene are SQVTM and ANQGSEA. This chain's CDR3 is CSVGDIYEQYF. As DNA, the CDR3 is TGCAGCGTAGGGGACATCTACGAGCAGTACTTC.

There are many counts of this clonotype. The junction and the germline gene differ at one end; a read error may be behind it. The CDR3 region has the DNA TGCGCCAGCAGCAGAGGAGGACCGCAAGAGACCCAGTACTTC. Protein sequence: CASSRGGPQETQYF. This chain links TRBV7-3 with TRBJ2-5, with D perhaps matching TRBD2 (5 bases). CDR3 length equals 14 residues. The V gene's germline CDR1 is SGHTA and CDR2 FQGTGA.

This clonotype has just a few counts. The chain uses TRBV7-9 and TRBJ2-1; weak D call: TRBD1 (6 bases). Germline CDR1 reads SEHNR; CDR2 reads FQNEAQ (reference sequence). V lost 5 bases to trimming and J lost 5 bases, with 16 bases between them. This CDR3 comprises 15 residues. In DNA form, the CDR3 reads TGTGCCAGCAGCGCCCAGGGGCGCGGACACAATGAGCAGTTCTTC. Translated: CASSAQGRGHNEQFF. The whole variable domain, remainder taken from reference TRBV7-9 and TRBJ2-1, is DTGVSQNPRHKITKRGQNVTFRCDPISEHNRLYWYRQTLGQGPEFLTYFQNEAQLEKSRLLSDRFSAERPKGSFSTLEIQRTEQGDSAMYLCASSAQGRGHNEQFFGPGTRLTVL.

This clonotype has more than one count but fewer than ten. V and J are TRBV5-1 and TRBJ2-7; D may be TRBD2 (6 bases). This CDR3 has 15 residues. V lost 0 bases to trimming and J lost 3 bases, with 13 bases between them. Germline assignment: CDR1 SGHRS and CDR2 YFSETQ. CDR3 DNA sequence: TGCGCCAGCAGCTTGGAAGGGGCAGCGGGCTACGAGCAGTACTTC. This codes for CASSLEGAAGYEQYF.

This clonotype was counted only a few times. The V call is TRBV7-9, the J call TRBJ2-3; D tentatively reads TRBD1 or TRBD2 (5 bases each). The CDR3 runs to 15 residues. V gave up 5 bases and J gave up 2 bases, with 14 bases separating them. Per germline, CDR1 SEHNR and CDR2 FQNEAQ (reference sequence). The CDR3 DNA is TGTGCCAGCAGCCTACTGGGACCGACCACAGATACGCAGTATTTT. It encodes CASSLLGPTTDTQYF.

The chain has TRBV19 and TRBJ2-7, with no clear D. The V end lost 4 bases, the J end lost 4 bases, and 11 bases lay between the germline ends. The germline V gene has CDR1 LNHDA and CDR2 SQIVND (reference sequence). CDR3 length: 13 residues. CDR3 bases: TGTGCCAGTAGTACTACAAGCATGTACGAGCAGTACTTC. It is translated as CASSTTSMYEQYF.

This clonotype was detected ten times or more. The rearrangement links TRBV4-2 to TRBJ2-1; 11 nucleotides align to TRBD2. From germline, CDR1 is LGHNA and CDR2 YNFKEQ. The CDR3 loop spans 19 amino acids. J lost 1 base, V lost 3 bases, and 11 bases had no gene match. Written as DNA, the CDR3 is TGTGCCAGCAGCCATGATAGCGGGAGGGGTCCTCTGTCCTACAATGAGCAGTTCTTC. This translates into CASSHDSGRGPLSYNEQFF.

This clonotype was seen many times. CDR3 region: CASSYGRAMETQYF. CDR3 coding DNA: TGTGCCAGCAGTTACGGGAGGGCCATGGAGACCCAGTACTTC. The chain recombines TRBV6-2 or TRBV6-3 with TRBJ2-5; TRBD2 matches 7 bases. The germline V gene has CDR1 MNHEY and CDR2 SVGEGT. The CDR3 has 14 amino acids. Trimming took 2 bases from V and 5 from J; bases not matched to a gene: 5.

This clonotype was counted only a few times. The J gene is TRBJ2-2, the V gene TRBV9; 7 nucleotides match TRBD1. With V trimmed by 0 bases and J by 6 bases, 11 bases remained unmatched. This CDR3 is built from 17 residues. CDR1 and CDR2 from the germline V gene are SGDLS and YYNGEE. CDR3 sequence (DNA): TGTGCCAGCAGCGTAGTGAAGACAGGGCTTGGGGCCGGGGAGCTGTTTTTT. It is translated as CASSVVKTGLGAGELFF.

This chain's CDR3 is CSVTPRGLSTGELFF. In nucleotides, the CDR3 is TGCAGTGTCACGCCCCGGGGGCTATCGACCGGGGAGCTGTTTTTT. The chain combines TRBV20-1 with TRBJ2-2; D may match TRBD1 or TRBD2 (6 bases each). The germline gives CDR1 DFQATT, CDR2 SNEGSKA (reference sequence). There are 15 residues in the CDR3. Between the trimmed V and J ends, which lost 7 bases and 5 bases, there was a span of 20 bases.

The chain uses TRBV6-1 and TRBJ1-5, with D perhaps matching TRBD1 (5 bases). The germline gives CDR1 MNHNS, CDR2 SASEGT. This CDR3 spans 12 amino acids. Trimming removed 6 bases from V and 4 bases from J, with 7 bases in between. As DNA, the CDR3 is TGTGCCAGCAGGAACAGGAATCAGCCCCAGCATTTT. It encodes CASRNRNQPQHF.